This T cell receptor beta chain was identified in a study of T cell repertoires in cytomegalovirus infection. Background on the study: Based on public TCR beta signatures, there were indications of CMV infection and of a matching HLA type. Study-level points and caveats: Cumulated frequencies of public TCR beta families served to identify carriers of CMV plus the relevant HLA. HLA-C-restricted CMV-specific TCR beta clonotypes were dominant in the ex vivo response.

Trimming cost V 7 bases and J 7 bases, with 14 bases left between them. This CDR3 has 13 amino acids. This clonotype showed up just a few times. The antigen is undetermined. TCRdb re-called the reads through MiXCR, storing one row per CDR3 protein. The sample yields a few hundred thousand distinct CDR3 sequences, roughly 15% seen once. This clonotype was sampled from a human donor in good health (CMV status not recorded). Some clones in this sample may be carry-over from other donors' samples. This chain links TRBV12-3 or TRBV12-4 with TRBJ2-1; D is undetermined. Sequenced sample: PBMCs. CDR3 in DNA: TGTGCCAGCACCAAAACACGGGCAAATGAGCAGTTCTTC. It encodes CASTKTRANEQFF.